The 21 T cell receptor beta chains in this list originate from one sample, sequenced in a study of T cell repertoires in cytomegalovirus infection. One entry per CDR3 protein results from TCRdb running MiXCR on the reads. The repertoire has tens of thousands of distinct CDR3 sequences, under 4.5% of them found once; the top ten carry around a fifth. Sequencing was carried out using PBMCs. The origin of the receptors is a human donor in good health (CMV status not recorded). Some clones in this sample may be carry-over from other donors' samples.

This clonotype has at least ten counts. The chain is built from TRBV18 and TRBJ2-1; D might be TRBD1 (5 bases). The CDR3 extends over 13 amino acids. Germline CDR1 and CDR2: KGHSH and LQKENI. V was trimmed by 0 bases and J by 7 bases, leaving 7 bases between them. CDR3: CASSPPSGNEQFF. The CDR3 nucleotides read TGTGCCAGCTCACCACCATCAGGGAATGAGCAGTTCTTC.

This clonotype was detected ten times or more. V usage is TRBV7-3 and J usage is TRBJ1-1, with 10 nucleotides matching TRBD1. The germline CDR1 and CDR2 sequences are SGHTA and FQGTGA. J lost 1 base, V lost 2 bases, and 4 bases had no gene match. The CDR3 consists of 16 residues. The CDR3 sequence is CASSLWGQGTNTEAFF. CDR3 coding DNA: TGTGCCAGCAGCTTATGGGGACAGGGGACGAACACTGAAGCTTTCTTT.

This clonotype was recorded at least ten times. The chain employs TRBV12-3 or TRBV12-4 and TRBJ1-2, with D perhaps TRBD1 (6 bases). The ends were cut back, 7 bases at V and 4 bases at J, with 19 bases in the middle. The CDR3 is 15 residues long. CDR3 region: CASNRWGASGYGYTF. In DNA form, the CDR3 reads TGTGCCAGCAACAGATGGGGGGCCTCTGGCTATGGCTACACCTTC.

This clonotype was recorded many times. J is TRBJ1-4 and V is TRBV7-8; TRBD1 aligns across 7 bases. This CDR3 contains 16 residues. In germline, CDR1 is SGHVS, CDR2 FQNEAQ. The junction had 12 bases not matched to a gene; V was cut back by 5 bases and J by 6 bases. Written as DNA, the CDR3 is TGTGCCAGCAGCAAATACCACAGGGGTGGGGATGAAAAACTGTTTTTT. Protein: CASSKYHRGGDEKLFF.

This clonotype was seen many times. This chain joins TRBV7-2 and TRBJ2-1; 9 bases fit TRBD1. The CDR3 consists of 15 residues. With 6 bases clipped from V and 2 bases from J, the junction kept 5 bases outside the gene matches. Germline V CDR1 and CDR2: SGHTA, FQGNSA. Written as DNA, the CDR3 is TGTGCCAGCAGAACGGGACAGGGCCCCTACAATGAGCAGTTCTTC. It specifies CASRTGQGPYNEQFF.

This clonotype was counted ten times or more. V is TRBV6-2 or TRBV6-3 and J is TRBJ1-5; D gene uncertain. V lost 8 bases to trimming and J lost 4 bases, with 18 bases between them. The CDR3 is made up of 15 amino acids. The germline V gene has CDR1 MNHEY and CDR2 SVGEGT. CDR3 sequence (DNA): TGTGCCAGCTCGACAATCTCTCGGCCGAATCAGCCCCAGCATTTT. This gives the protein CASSTISRPNQPQHF.

This clonotype was counted many times. V and J are TRBV5-4 and TRBJ2-1, with D possibly called TRBD1 or TRBD2 (5 bases each). CDR1 SGHNT and CDR2 YYREEE come from the germline V gene (reference sequence). V lost 7 bases to trimming and J lost 6 bases, with 11 bases between them. This CDR3 region has 12 residues. In nucleotides, the CDR3 is TGTGCCAGCCAGGGCGCGGGCAATGAGCAGTTCTTC. It encodes CASQGAGNEQFF.

This clonotype was recorded many times. V is TRBV27 and J is TRBJ2-5, with a tentative D call TRBD2 (6 bases). With 4 bases removed from V and 5 bases from J, the gap between germline ends came to 14 bases. The CDR3 runs 14 residues. Germline CDR1 is MNHEY and CDR2 is SMNVEV (reference sequence). CDR3 loop: CASSSVGRPETQYF. The CDR3 bases are TGTGCCAGCAGTTCCGTAGGGAGGCCGGAGACCCAGTACTTC.

This clonotype was observed many times. This sequence joins TRBV7-2 and TRBJ1-5; D gene ambiguous. Germline loops: CDR1 SGHTA, CDR2 FQGNSA. The ends were cut back, 2 bases at V and 1 base at J, with 9 bases in the middle. This CDR3 comprises 15 residues. The CDR3 DNA is TGTGCCAGCAGCTTAATCTGGGGAAGCAATCAGCCCCAGCATTTT. Translation: CASSLIWGSNQPQHF.

This clonotype has ten or more counts. The chain joins TRBV15 to TRBJ1-5; 9 bases map to TRBD1. Germline loops: CDR1 LNHNV, CDR2 YYDKDF (reference sequence). Germline trimming cut 5 bases from V and 6 bases from J; bases unmatched to any gene: 8. The CDR3 consists of 15 residues. The CDR3 nucleotides read TGTGCCACCAGCTCCGGACAGGGGTTTCGTCAGCCCCAGCATTTT. Its protein product is CATSSGQGFRQPQHF.

The V and J genes are TRBV11-3 and TRBJ1-5, with D perhaps TRBD1 (6 bases). CDR3 length: 14 amino acids. Germline V gene lookup returns CDR1 SGHNT and CDR2 YENEEA. Trimming removed 4 bases from V and 7 bases from J, with 14 bases in between. DNA of the CDR3: TGTGCCAGCAGCTCGTACAGGGAGGGGCAGCCCCAGCATTTT. Its protein product is CASSSYREGQPQHF.

A remark on this clonotype: This may be a read error, as it is one base from a much larger clone. J is TRBJ2-5 and V is TRBV29-1; 9 bases are shared with TRBD2. There are 12 residues in the CDR3. J was trimmed by 5 bases and V by 8 bases; bases with no gene match: 6. Germline-derived CDR1 and CDR2 are SQVTM and ANQGSEA. CDR3 region: CSSSSGVETQYF. CDR3 nucleotide sequence: TGCAGCTCGTCTAGCGGGGTGGAGACCCAGTACTTC.

This clonotype was detected ten times or more. The chain links TRBV7-2 to TRBJ1-2, with D unresolved. The ends were cut back, 4 bases at V and 2 bases at J, with 5 bases in the middle. Germline V gene lookup returns CDR1 SGHTA and CDR2 FQGNSA. This CDR3 contains 12 residues. Here the CDR3 DNA reads TGTGCCAGCAGCTCGACAAACTATGGCTACACCTTC. Amino acids: CASSSTNYGYTF.

This clonotype showed up many times. This rearrangement joins TRBV4-1 to TRBJ1-1, with D unresolved. CDR1 is MGHRA, CDR2 YSYEKL, per germline. This CDR3 contains 19 residues. The V end was cut by 4 bases, the J end by 4 bases, with 28 bases between. The CDR3 loop reads CASSPRLWTPSPPGTEAFF. DNA of the CDR3: TGCGCCAGCAGCCCGCGCCTGTGGACCCCAAGCCCTCCGGGCACTGAAGCTTTCTTT.

This clonotype was counted many times. The chain joins TRBV7-9 to TRBJ2-7, with D unclear. The CDR3 runs to 13 residues. Trimming cost V 4 bases and J 3 bases, with 10 bases left between them. Germline lookup yields CDR1 SEHNR and CDR2 FQNEAQ (reference sequence). The CDR3, as DNA: TGTGCCAGCAGCTCAACGACTGGCTACGAGCAGTACTTC. Amino acid sequence: CASSSTTGYEQYF.

In this sample, this clonotype turned up many times. The chain links TRBV7-2 to TRBJ2-4, with unresolved D. The CDR3 is 13 residues long. V lost 5 bases and J 6 bases, leaving 11 bases between the germline ends. Germline V gene sequence: CDR1 SGHTA, CDR2 FQGNSA. CDR3 sequence reads: CASSLRWGNIQYF. As DNA, the CDR3 is TGTGCCAGCAGCCTTAGGTGGGGAAACATTCAGTACTTC. The full variable domain, rest sourced from reference TRBV7-2 and TRBJ2-4, is GAGVSQSPSNKVTEKGKDVELRCDPISGHTALYWYRQSLGQGLEFLIYFQGNSAPDKSGLPSDRFSAERTGGSVSTLTIQRTQQEDSAVYLCASSLRWGNIQYFGAGTRLSVL.

The rearrangement uses TRBV15 and TRBJ2-1; 8 bases match TRBD2. The V and J ends lost 3 bases and 6 bases, in that order; junction bases with no gene match: 10. The CDR3 extends over 16 amino acids. Germline V CDR1 and CDR2: LNHNV, YYDKDF (reference sequence). The CDR3 region has the DNA TGTGCCACCAGCAGGTCATCGGGACTAGGGGCCAATGAGCAGTTCTTC. It specifies CATSRSSGLGANEQFF.

This clonotype was seen many times. V gene TRBV6-1 combines with J gene TRBJ2-7; D unclear. The CDR3 has 12 amino acids. V was pared by 5 bases and J by 7 bases, with 12 bases between. From germline, CDR1 is MNHNS and CDR2 SASEGT. This CDR3 is CASSPRWGEQYF. In DNA form, the CDR3 reads TGTGCCAGCAGTCCCCGATGGGGAGAGCAGTACTTC.

This clonotype occurred many times. The CDR3 DNA sequence: TGTGCCAGCAGCTCGGGACAGATCGATGGCTACACCTTC. It specifies CASSSGQIDGYTF. The chain uses TRBV12-3 or TRBV12-4 and TRBJ1-2; 7 bases line up with TRBD1. The V and J ends lost 6 bases and 6 bases, in that order; junction bases with no gene match: 7. The CDR3 runs to 13 residues.

This clonotype was picked up many times. The V call is TRBV7-8, the J call TRBJ2-2; unclear D gene. CDR1 SGHVS and CDR2 FQNEAQ come from the germline V gene. This CDR3 spans 14 amino acids. The V end was cut by 1 base, the J end by 8 bases, with 11 bases between. The CDR3: CASSLGDRPGELFF. DNA of the CDR3: TGTGCCAGCAGCTTAGGTGATCGACCGGGGGAGCTGTTTTTT.

A remark on this clonotype: A read error is possible here, since a much larger clone lies one base away. The rearrangement links TRBV19 to TRBJ2-1; no clear D gene. Germline lookup yields CDR1 LNHDA and CDR2 SQIVND (reference sequence). Trimming left V 6 bases short and J 0 bases short, with 12 bases between. CDR3 length: 15 residues. DNA of the CDR3: TGTGCCAGTAGGCCCGACCAGAGCTCCTACAATGAGCAGTTCTTC. This sequence encodes CASRPDQSSYNEQFF.